The sequence of this T cell receptor (beta chain) was determined in a study of T cells in Graves' hyperthyroidism and ophthalmopathy. In the study overall: At the time of initial diagnosis and before any treatment, peripheral blood was collected.

The investigators amplified TCR beta CDR3 regions from RNA transcripts. With the HTBI primer set, the TCR CDR3 went through a first round of RT-PCR. Each CDR3 protein is one row after TCRdb ran MiXCR on the multiplex PCR reads. The sample carries almost 600,000 distinct CDR3 sequences, approximately 15% recorded once. CDR3 length equals 14 residues. The V and J ends lost 1 base and 5 bases, in that order; junction bases with no gene match: 3. CDR1 SEHNR and CDR2 FQNEAQ come from the germline V gene (reference sequence). Uncontrolled infection, other autoimmune disease, pregnancy or lactation excluded patients. The diagnoses drew upon clinical symptoms, serum thyroxine and TRAb, thyroid ultrasound and orbital computed tomography.

V is TRBV7-9 and J is TRBJ2-7; 9 bases line up with TRBD1. The material sequenced was blood. This sequence originates from a woman aged 25 to 39 with Graves' hyperthyroidism that later progressed to Graves' ophthalmopathy. CDR3 sequence (DNA): TGTGCCAGCAGCTTAGAAAGGGACAGGGACGAGCAGTACTTC. Translation gives CASSLERDRDEQYF.